This is a list of T cell receptor beta chains from one sample in a study of T cell changes during pregnancy in multiple sclerosis. Here immunoSEQ multiplex PCR was the method, and the copy in TCRdb shows in-frame clones only, minus some. The table has roughly 32,000 clones, around 90% seen once. Source: CD8+ T cells from peripheral blood mononuclear cells, taken in the third trimester of pregnancy. The receptors were gathered from a female donor with multiple sclerosis, enrolled in a pregnancy study. Both conserved end residues are trimmed from each CDR3. Some rows mark clone size as missing; the rest say once, few, many or name a class of expanded clone.

clone_size j_call v_call cdr3_aa
. TRBJ2-7 TRBV6-5 ASRIGTGPSYEQY
. TRBJ2-3 TRBV10-3 AISGGQIVTDTQY
. TRBJ2-1 TRBV6-5 ASSYSGEGNEQF
. TRBJ2-7 TRBV6-1 ASETGWGSYEQY
. TRBJ2-1 TRBV4-3 ASSQDDGGPYNEQF
. TRBJ1-4 TRBV27 ASSGWGQGEKLF
. TRBJ1-1 TRBV9 ASSPGGGQGGTEAF
. TRBJ1-2 TRBV27 ASSLSTTGVPYGYT
. TRBJ1-6 TRBV4-1 ASSQEAGRDNSPLH
. TRBJ2-2 TRBV15 ATSRAGGTGELF
. TRBJ2-1 TRBV4-1 ASSQAETSGGTLPYNEQF
. TRBJ2-2 TRBV19 ASRGTLGELF
. TRBJ1-1 TRBV4-1 ASSHEGPTEAF
. TRBJ1-1 TRBV29-1 SVGWAGMNTEAF
. TRBJ1-3 TRBV10-3 AISESRPSGNTIY
few TRBJ2-7 TRBV28 ASRPAGINYEQY
. TRBJ2-7 TRBV27 ASSLGNSYEQY
. TRBJ2-5 TRBV30 AWSGTSGEMETQY
. TRBJ2-7 TRBV27 ASSSLSYEQY
. TRBJ2-5 TRBV19 ASSPRGSLETQY